This T cell receptor (beta chain) was captured in a study of T cells in Graves' hyperthyroidism and ophthalmopathy. With 6 bases removed from V and 11 bases from J, the gap between germline ends came to 14 bases. From germline, CDR1 is SQVTM and CDR2 ANQGSEA. The CDR3 extends over 11 amino acids. Comments on this clonotype: The antigen is not known.

The source material, RNA transcripts, was used to amplify TCR beta CDR3 regions. Initially, a first-round RT-PCR of the TCR CDR3 employed the HTBI primer set. TCRdb independently ran MiXCR on the multiplex PCR reads; one entry per CDR3 protein. The sample has roughly 800,000 distinct CDR3 sequences; approximately 40% are singletons. General study points: The model made its ophthalmopathy prediction, and onset followed a median roughly 6.5 months later.

The TCR originated in a man younger than 30 with Graves' hyperthyroidism. The sequenced sample consisted of blood. This chain joins TRBV29-1 and TRBJ1-5; weak D call: TRBD1 (5 bases). The CDR3 loop is CSVGQGQTQHF. The CDR3 coding sequence is TGCAGCGTGGGGCAGGGCCAAACCCAGCATTTT.